The sequence of this T cell receptor (beta chain) was determined in a study of blood T cell repertoires in COVID-19. Study in general: Sources were T cells, B-cell-depleted T cells, or PBMCs; the material itself was cDNA or gDNA.

The CDR3 is 13 residues long. With 3 bases removed from V and 6 bases from J, the gap between germline ends came to 11 bases. Libraries were prepared by immunoSEQ multiplex PCR; TCRdb keeps only in-frame clonotypes and omits some of them. This repertoire shows roughly 320,000 clones, approximately 90% found once; its top ten account for almost 4%. The specimen sequenced was PBMCs or T cells enriched from blood (not recorded which). This receptor was taken from a woman aged 25 to 45 who had been exposed to COVID-19. V gene TRBV12-3 or TRBV12-4 combines with J gene TRBJ1-1, with D perhaps matching TRBD1 (5 bases). CDR3 region: CASSFQGGPEAFF. The CDR3 DNA reads as TGTGCCAGCAGTTTTCAGGGAGGCCCTGAAGCTTTCTTT.